The entry below describes one TCR beta chain. No antigen is known for it. This specimen comes from a study of cytomegalovirus exposure and HLA in healthy donors. Germline V gene lookup returns CDR1 SGHTS and CDR2 YDEGEE. The V end lost 1 base, the J end lost 11 bases, and 16 bases lay between the germline ends. This CDR3 comprises 15 residues. Whole-study results and caveats: A later analysis linked a missense variant in DCLRE1C to the trimming of TCR beta V and J genes. Earlier findings revealed that most TCR beta V segments proved productive either about 87% or about 30% of the time.

In the PCR, 60 Vbeta and 13 Jbeta primers were used. Measured with immunoSEQ multiplex PCR; TCRdb has only the in-frame clones, and not every one. The table includes some 120,000 clones, around 80% detected once. The J gene is TRBJ1-6, the V gene TRBV5-8; a weak D match, TRBD1 (5 bases). The sample taken for sequencing was PBMCs. This TCR was sampled from a woman aged 30 to 39 in good health and CMV-seronegative. The CDR3 DNA follows: TGTGCCAGCAGCTTGTCCGTGGCAGGGAGGACACCCCTCCACTTT. This gives the protein CASSLSVAGRTPLHF. Full variable domain (outside the CDR3, taken from reference TRBV5-8 and TRBJ1-6): EAGVTQSPTHLIKTRGQQATLRCSPISGHTSVYWYQQALGLGLQFLLWYDEGEERNRGNFPPRFSGRQFPNYSSELNVNALELEDSALYLCASSLSVAGRTPLHFGNGTRLTVT.